This T cell receptor (beta chain) emerged from a study of early T cells in non-severe SARS-CoV-2 infection. The wider study: Alpha and beta chains were unpaired, from unsorted whole-blood bulk RNA.

Study conclusions and caveats: Clonotype matching in VDJdb favored anti-spike CD8 responses and did not capture private and CD4 specificities.

The CDR3 consists of 10 residues. V was pared by 8 bases and J by 4 bases, with 5 bases between. CDR1 is SNHLY, CDR2 FYNNEI, per germline. The sample holds many counts of this clonotype. Its antigen is undetermined. Researchers attached unique molecular identifiers to individual cDNA molecules. TCRdb called the 5' RACE reads again in MiXCR, with one record for every CDR3 protein. The sample holds about 77,000 distinct CDR3 sequences, around a tenth seen once. The sequence derives from an adult who was a healthcare worker with PCR-confirmed SARS-CoV-2 infection or an uninfected control (not recorded which). What was sequenced was whole blood. V and J are TRBV2 and TRBJ2-5; no clear D gene. The CDR3 spells CASLLETQYF. DNA of the CDR3: TGTGCCAGCCTTTTAGAGACCCAGTACTTC.